The 20 T cell receptor beta chains given below trace back to one sample, sequenced in a study of post-analysis software for immune sequencing data. Study outcomes and limitations: TRBV5-6, TRBV5-1 and TRBV20-1 belonged to a set of about five TRBV segments that were more frequent in patients than controls.

Their antigens remain unidentified. Libraries were made from TCR beta cDNA, and they carried unique molecular identifiers. TCRdb analysed the PCR reads with MiXCR anew, one entry per CDR3 protein. Of 500,000 to 600,000 distinct CDR3 sequences listed, roughly 47% are singletons. Source material: blood. The receptors were sampled from a girl aged 5-17 years with multiple sclerosis.

The sample holds a few counts of this clonotype. The chain links TRBV12-3 or TRBV12-4 to TRBJ2-7; no firm D call. The V end lost 7 bases, the J end lost 2 bases, and 18 bases lay between the germline ends. The CDR3 spans 15 residues. The CDR3 DNA reads TGTGCCAGCACCCCTCTATCCCGGGCCCCCTACGAGCAGTACTTC. This codes for CASTPLSRAPYEQYF.

In its sample, this clonotype was seen a few times. This chain uses TRBV12-3 or TRBV12-4 with TRBJ2-7, with TRBD2 as a possible D gene (6 bases). V dropped 4 bases and J dropped 2 bases, with 15 bases sitting between them. The CDR3 covers 15 residues. CDR3 coding DNA: TGTGCCAGCAGTTCGACCGGGACGGGGGCCTACGAGCAGTACTTC. Protein sequence: CASSSTGTGAYEQYF.

This chain connects TRBV5-1 to TRBJ1-2; no reliable D call. Trimming removed 3 bases at V and 8 bases at J, with 14 bases between. Germline values: CDR1 SGHRS, CDR2 YFSETQ. This CDR3 is built from 13 residues. The CDR3 here is CASSSDGGRGYTF. CDR3 nucleotide sequence: TGCGCCAGCAGCTCAGATGGAGGGAGAGGCTACACCTTC.

The chain combines TRBV20-1 with TRBJ2-5; a weak D match, TRBD1 (5 bases). From germline, CDR1 is DFQATT and CDR2 SNEGSKA (reference sequence). This CDR3 is 14 amino acids long. Trimming cost V 3 bases and J 1 base, with 12 bases left between them. The CDR3 is CSASPAGFQETQYF. In DNA, the CDR3 is TGCAGTGCTAGCCCTGCAGGGTTCCAAGAGACCCAGTACTTC.

This clonotype was observed once. The rearrangement uses TRBV6-1 and TRBJ2-7; D remains unclear. The CDR3 consists of 13 residues. Trimming took off 2 bases at V and 3 bases at J, with 8 bases between the two ends. Germline CDR1 reads MNHNS; CDR2 reads SASEGT. The CDR3: CASSESVNYEQYF. As DNA, the CDR3 is TGTGCCAGCAGTGAATCGGTTAACTACGAGCAGTACTTC.

The table lists this clonotype with a few counts. The rearrangement uses TRBV28 and TRBJ2-1; TRBD2 matches 10 bases. The CDR3 spans 15 residues. V shed 6 bases, J shed 9 bases, and the junction held 11 bases outside the gene matches. CDR1 is MDHEN and CDR2 is SYDVKM in the germline V gene. CDR3 residues: CASRLSGRASVEQFF. CDR3 DNA: TGTGCCAGCAGGCTGAGCGGGAGGGCCTCTGTTGAGCAGTTCTTC.

This sequence joins TRBV10-3 and TRBJ2-1; tentatively, D is TRBD1 or TRBD2 (7 bases each). CDR1 and CDR2 from the germline V gene are ENHRY and SYGVKD. Trimming removed 8 bases at V and 0 bases at J, with 14 bases between. The CDR3 runs to 15 residues. DNA for the CDR3: TGTGCCATCGGGGGGGGACAGAGCTCCTACAATGAGCAGTTCTTC. Amino acids: CAIGGGQSSYNEQFF.

This clonotype was picked up a small number of times. V is TRBV3-1 and J is TRBJ2-7, with a weak D call TRBD2 (6 bases). Trimming took 1 base from V and 8 from J, leaving 9 bases between them. Per the germline V gene, CDR1 is LGHDT and CDR2 is YNNKEL (reference sequence). The CDR3 spans 12 residues. DNA of the CDR3: TGTGCCAGCAGCCAAGGTAGCGGTAAGCAGTACTTC. It yields the protein CASSQGSGKQYF.

This chain uses TRBV20-1 with TRBJ2-3; a possible D gene is TRBD1 (5 bases). CDR1 and CDR2 from the germline V gene are DFQATT and SNEGSKA (reference sequence). The CDR3 runs to 13 residues. The ends were cut back, 1 base at V and 1 base at J, with 6 bases in the middle. The CDR3 region has the DNA TGCAGTGCTAGAGGACAGCGCACAGATACGCAGTATTTT. This gives the protein CSARGQRTDTQYF.

This clonotype was counted a few times. The V call is TRBV28, the J call TRBJ2-5, with D uncertain. The CDR3 contains 12 residues. CDR1 and CDR2 from the germline V gene are MDHEN and SYDVKM. Trimming removed 4 bases from V and 5 bases from J, with 8 bases in between. CDR3 in amino acids: CASSSPRETQYF. For the CDR3, the DNA is TGTGCCAGCAGTTCCCCCCGGGAGACCCAGTACTTC.

The chain has TRBV28 and TRBJ2-7; D not resolved. CDR3 length: 13 residues. CDR1 and CDR2 (germline): MDHEN, SYDVKM. Between the trimmed V and J ends, which lost 6 bases and 3 bases, there was a span of 12 bases. The CDR3 protein is CASSPTRIYEQYF. DNA for the CDR3: TGTGCCAGCAGCCCCACTCGGATCTACGAGCAGTACTTC. The full variable domain, completed using reference TRBV28 and TRBJ2-7, is DVKVTQSSRYLVKRTGEKVFLECVQDMDHENMFWYRQDPGLGLRLIYFSYDVKMKEKGDIPEGYSVSREKKERFSLILESASTNQTSMYLCASSPTRIYEQYFGPGTRLTVT.

V and J are TRBV27 and TRBJ1-6; 10 bases are a match to TRBD1. The CDR3 sequence is 17 residues long. V was clipped by 4 bases and J by 10 bases; unmatched bases: 13. Germline CDR1 and CDR2: MNHEY and SMNVEV (reference sequence). In nucleotides, the CDR3 is TGTGCCAGCAGTTCACCACTGACAGGGGGCGTAGGGTCACCCCTCCACTTT. It is translated as CASSSPLTGGVGSPLHF.

The chain recombines TRBV3-1 with TRBJ2-7; 8 nucleotides match TRBD1. CDR3 length equals 17 residues. The germline V gene encodes CDR1 LGHDT and CDR2 YNNKEL (reference sequence). Trimming removed 2 bases from V and 2 bases from J; junction bases left unmatched: 11. CDR3 bases: TGTGCCAGCAGCCAATTAAGCTGGGACAGGCCAACCTACGAGCAGTACTTC. As protein: CASSQLSWDRPTYEQYF.

The CDR3 DNA reads TGTGCCAGCAGTTTGTCGGGACAGGGTTACATTCAGTACTTC. This gives the protein CASSLSGQGYIQYF. The chain has TRBV28 and TRBJ2-4, with 9 bases identical to TRBD1. CDR1 is MDHEN, CDR2 SYDVKM, per germline. This CDR3 region has 14 residues. Trimming removed 3 bases from V and 8 bases from J; junction bases left unmatched: 5.

This clonotype turned up a few times. The gene calls are TRBV6-2 or TRBV6-3 and TRBJ1-5, with 9 bases fitting TRBD1. There are 13 residues in the CDR3. Germline lookup yields CDR1 MNHEY and CDR2 SVGEGT. V trimming: 5 bases; J trimming: 6 bases; junction bases outside the gene matches: 2. This CDR3 reads CASSGTGTQPQHF. CDR3 nucleotides: TGTGCCAGCAGTGGGACAGGGACTCAGCCCCAGCATTTT.

This clonotype has just a few counts. The V and J genes are TRBV7-3 and TRBJ2-1, with 9 bases lining up with TRBD2. The CDR3 loop spans 12 amino acids. Germline V gene sequence: CDR1 SGHTA, CDR2 FQGTGA. V lost 7 bases, J lost 10 bases, and 5 bases stayed unmatched. The DNA for the CDR3 is TGTGCCAGCAACAGCGGGGGGCGAGAGCAGTTCTTC. Protein product: CASNSGGREQFF.

As DNA, the CDR3 is TGTGCCAGCAGCTTTGGGACAGTTAGCTCCTACGAGCAGTACTTC. Amino acid sequence: CASSFGTVSSYEQYF. V gene TRBV13 combines with J gene TRBJ2-7, with TRBD1 matching over 7 bases. CDR3 size: 15 residues. The ends lost 3 bases at V and 0 bases at J; junction bases unmatched: 5. Germline-derived CDR1 and CDR2 are PRHDT and FYEKMQ (reference sequence).

This clonotype has ten or more counts. The chain is built from TRBV6-5 and TRBJ2-7; TRBD2 matches 8 bases. V shed 4 bases and J 2 bases; nucleotides not matched to a gene: 1. Germline V CDR1 and CDR2: MNHEY, SVGAGI. CDR3 length: 13 residues. The CDR3 DNA reads as TGTGCCAGCAGTTCGCGGGGGGCCTACGAGCAGTACTTC. Its translation: CASSSRGAYEQYF.

J is TRBJ2-1 and V is TRBV5-1, with 7 bases lining up with TRBD2. This CDR3 spans 13 amino acids. The V gene end was trimmed by 6 bases and the J gene end by 4 bases; junction bases not matched to a gene: 4. Germline-derived CDR1 and CDR2 are SGHRS and YFSETQ. CDR3: CASTPSGYNEQFF. The CDR3 nucleotides are TGCGCCAGCACACCTAGCGGATACAATGAGCAGTTCTTC.

This clonotype was counted a single time. The rearrangement uses TRBV10-3 and TRBJ2-5; perhaps D is TRBD1 or TRBD2 (5 bases each). Looked up from germline, CDR1 is ENHRY and CDR2 is SYGVKD. The V end lost 11 bases, the J end lost 2 bases, and 15 bases lay between the germline ends. This CDR3 comprises 13 residues. The CDR3 nucleotides are TGTGCCTCCACCGGGACGCTTCAAGAGACCCAGTACTTC. Protein sequence: CASTGTLQETQYF.